This T cell receptor beta chain was captured by sequencing in a study of response to subunit inactivated influenza vaccine. This clonotype was observed at least ten times. The antigen remains undetermined. TCRdb fed the RT-PCR reads into MiXCR, producing one record per CDR3 protein. The repertoire holds about 190,000 distinct CDR3 sequences, approximately 14% seen once, with roughly 24% in the top ten. The study's findings and limits: Each seasonal influenza vaccination recruits few new T cells, the authors suggested.

Germline loops: CDR1 MGHRA, CDR2 YSYEKL. The CDR3 sequence is 14 residues long. Trimming took 4 bases from V and 3 from J, leaving 13 bases between them. This sequence joins TRBV4-1 and TRBJ2-7; D gene ambiguous. This TCR derives from a man in his fifties who received an inactivated influenza vaccine. This material consisted of CD8+ T cells sorted from PBMCs, taken about 5 days after vaccination. CDR3 coding DNA: TGCGCCAGCAGCCCTTTGGCTCAAAGCTACGAGCAGTACTTC. This translates into CASSPLAQSYEQYF.